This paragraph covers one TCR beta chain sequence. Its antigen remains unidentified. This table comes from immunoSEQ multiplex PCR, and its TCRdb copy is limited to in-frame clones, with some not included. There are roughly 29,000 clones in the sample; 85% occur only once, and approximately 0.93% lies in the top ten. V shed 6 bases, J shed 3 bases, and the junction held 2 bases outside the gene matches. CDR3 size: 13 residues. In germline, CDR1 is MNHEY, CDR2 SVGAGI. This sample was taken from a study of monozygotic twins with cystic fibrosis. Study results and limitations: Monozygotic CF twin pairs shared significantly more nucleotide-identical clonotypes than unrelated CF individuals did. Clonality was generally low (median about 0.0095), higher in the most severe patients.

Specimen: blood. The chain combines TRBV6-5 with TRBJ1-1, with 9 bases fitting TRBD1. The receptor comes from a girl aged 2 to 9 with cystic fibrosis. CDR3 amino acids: CASSRTGDTEAFF. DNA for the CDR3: TGTGCCAGCAGCCGGACAGGGGACACTGAAGCTTTCTTT.